The T cell receptor (beta chain) described here comes from a study of cytomegalovirus exposure and HLA in healthy donors. Whole-study results and caveats: It was reported that TCR beta sequences correctly inferred the HLA-A and HLA-B alleles for most subjects. Among CMV-associated TCR beta chains, most appeared HLA-restricted in a later analysis. Among TCR beta chains, those listed as cytomegalovirus-associated numbered fewer than 200.

CDR1 and CDR2 from the germline V gene are MDHEN and SYDVKM. V shed 3 bases, J shed 1 base, and the junction held 8 bases outside the gene matches. The CDR3 extends over 17 amino acids. At sampling all donors were nominally healthy, likely with unrecorded immune exposures. PCR was performed using 60 Vbeta and 13 Jbeta primers. TCRdb's table, derived via immunoSEQ multiplex PCR, lists solely in-frame clones and lacks some. The sample yields 150,000 to 200,000 clones, roughly 77% seen once. A remark on this clone: Its antigen is unidentified.

The material sequenced was PBMCs. V gene TRBV28 combines with J gene TRBJ2-3; TRBD2 aligns across 9 bases. This TCR came from a man younger than 35 in good health and CMV-seropositive. The CDR3, as DNA: TGTGCCAGCAGTTTTCGGGCGGGAGGGGATGGCACAGATACGCAGTATTTT. Protein product: CASSFRAGGDGTDTQYF.